These 27 T cell receptor beta chains were all obtained from the same sample, sequenced in a study of T-cell reconstitution after alpha-beta-depleted transplantation in children. Study conclusions and caveats: Newly produced T cells mostly provided counts and TCRbeta diversity after one year, as hyperexpanded clones declined.

Unique molecular identifiers featured in how the TCRbeta library was prepared. TCRdb analysed the PCR reads with MiXCR anew, one entry per CDR3 protein. The table lists around 300,000 distinct CDR3 sequences, roughly 8.2% of them singletons. These TCRs are of unknown antigen specificity. The sample consisted of peripheral blood, taken 360 days after TCRalphabeta/CD19-depleted stem cell transplant. These receptors came from a female patient under 10 years old who had a stem cell transplant for Fanconi anemia, so the T cells may come from the graft donor.

This clonotype was found many times. The rearrangement joins TRBV29-1 to TRBJ2-5; D is unclear. The germline gives CDR1 SQVTM, CDR2 ANQGSEA. This CDR3 is 13 amino acids long. Trimming removed 4 bases at V and 5 bases at J, with 14 bases between. In DNA, the CDR3 is TGCAGCGTTGGCCATGGGGTCAGGGAGACCCAGTACTTC. Residues: CSVGHGVRETQYF. Full variable domain (remainder filled in from reference TRBV29-1 and TRBJ2-5): SAVISQKPSRDICQRGTSLTIQCQVDSQVTMMFWYRQQPGQSLTLIATANQGSEATYESGFVIDKFPISRPNLTFSTLTVSNMSPEDSSIYLCSVGHGVRETQYFGPGTRLLVL.

The chain recombines TRBV5-1 with TRBJ2-5; 11 bases match TRBD2. Germline V gene sequence: CDR1 SGHRS, CDR2 YFSETQ. V trimming: 0 bases; J trimming: 4 bases; junction bases outside the gene matches: 8. This CDR3 comprises 17 residues. The DNA of the CDR3 is TGCGCCAGCAGCTTGGTACCCGGGACTAGCGGTCGAGAGACCCAGTACTTC. Residues: CASSLVPGTSGRETQYF.

This clonotype was detected many times. The rearrangement links TRBV7-2 to TRBJ2-3; TRBD2 agrees at 7 bases. CDR1 and CDR2 (germline): SGHTA, FQGNSA. V lost 1 base to trimming and J lost 9 bases; unmatched junction nucleotides: 4. The CDR3 consists of 13 residues. The DNA of the CDR3 is TGTGCCAGCAGCTTAGATAGACTAGCAACGCAGTATTTT. Translating it yields CASSLDRLATQYF. Using reference TRBV7-2 and TRBJ2-3 for the parts outside the CDR3, the full variable domain is GAGVSQSPSNKVTEKGKDVELRCDPISGHTALYWYRQSLGQGLEFLIYFQGNSAPDKSGLPSDRFSAERTGGSVSTLTIQRTQQEDSAVYLCASSLDRLATQYFGPGTRLTVL.

This clonotype was seen many times. The genes are TRBV11-1 and TRBJ2-5; weak D call: TRBD2 (6 bases). V lost 1 base to trimming and J lost 0 bases, with 9 bases between them. The CDR3 is 15 residues long. CDR1 is SGHAT and CDR2 is FQDESV in the germline V gene (reference sequence). CDR3 DNA: TGTGCCAGCAGCTTAGGCCGGACTAACCAAGAGACCCAGTACTTC. It translates to CASSLGRTNQETQYF.

This clonotype was recorded a few times. V gene TRBV24-1 combines with J gene TRBJ2-1, with unresolved D. Germline-derived CDR1 and CDR2 are KGHDR and SFDVKD. Trimming removed 0 bases from V and 5 bases from J, with 13 bases in between. The CDR3 has 16 amino acids. CDR3 DNA: TGTGCCACCAGTGATTTGCTGGGGAATGGGGACAATGAGCAGTTCTTC. It translates to CATSDLLGNGDNEQFF.

This clonotype has a count of ten or more. The chain is built from TRBV21-1 and TRBJ1-1; the DNA was not compared with TRBD1, the D call given in the table. TRBV21-1 is a known pseudogene. CDR3 length equals 15 residues. This CDR3 reads CASPAEGVRNTEAFF. CDR3 in DNA: TGTGCCAGCCCAGCAGAGGGGGTGCGGAACACTGAAGCTTTCTTT.

The table lists this clonotype with many counts. V is TRBV29-1 and J is TRBJ2-7; a possible D gene is TRBD1 (6 bases). The V gene lost 2 bases and the J gene lost 4 bases, with 15 bases spanning the gap. This CDR3 contains 14 residues. Germline V gene sequence: CDR1 SQVTM, CDR2 ANQGSEA. The CDR3 is CSVEIGTPVYEQYV. CDR3 sequence (DNA): TGCAGCGTTGAAATTGGGACACCCGTATACGAGCAGTACGTC.

In this sample, this clonotype turned up many times. This chain uses TRBV10-3 with TRBJ2-3, with 9 bases lining up with TRBD2. The germline V gene has CDR1 ENHRY and CDR2 SYGVKD. This CDR3 comprises 14 residues. Germline trimming cut 6 bases from V and 6 bases from J; bases unmatched to any gene: 7. CDR3 region: CAIRIAGDGDTQYF. Written as DNA, the CDR3 is TGTGCCATCAGAATAGCGGGGGATGGGGATACGCAGTATTTT.

This clonotype was seen at least ten times. The V and J genes are TRBV3-1 and TRBJ2-1, with 10 bases identical to TRBD1. Germline assignment: CDR1 LGHDT and CDR2 YNNKEL (reference sequence). The ends lost 9 bases at V and 9 bases at J; junction bases unmatched: 8. The CDR3 has 13 residues. CDR3 in DNA: TGTGCCAGTCGGGACAGGGGCATGGCTGAGCAGTTCTTC. Its translation: CASRDRGMAEQFF.

This clonotype was detected many times. J is TRBJ2-3 and V is TRBV9; 7 bases agree with TRBD2. The CDR3 has 16 amino acids. The trim removed 1 base at V and 1 base at J, leaving 6 bases unmatched. CDR1 and CDR2 (germline): SGDLS, YYNGEE. Here the CDR3 DNA reads TGTGCCAGCAGCGTATCCCTAGCGGAGGGCACAGATACGCAGTATTTT. It codes for CASSVSLAEGTDTQYF.

The chain carries TRBV6-5 and TRBJ1-6; TRBD1 matches 7 bases. Germline V gene lookup returns CDR1 MNHEY and CDR2 SVGAGI. This CDR3 is built from 16 residues. The V segment lost 2 bases and the J segment 8 bases; nucleotides outside the gene matches: 9. The CDR3 sequence is CASSYAQGGRDSPLHF. The CDR3 bases are TGTGCCAGCAGTTACGCGCAGGGGGGAAGGGATTCACCCCTCCACTTT.

This clonotype was detected many times. The chain links TRBV12-3 or TRBV12-4 to TRBJ2-3; D is uncertain. This CDR3 has 13 amino acids. The V and J ends lost 5 bases and 1 base respectively, with 7 bases between them. CDR3: CASSRLGTDTQYF. Here the CDR3 DNA reads TGTGCCAGCAGTAGGCTAGGCACAGATACGCAGTATTTT.

The sample holds many counts of this clonotype. The V and J genes are TRBV20-1 and TRBJ2-5; D may be TRBD1 (5 bases). The germline gives CDR1 DFQATT, CDR2 SNEGSKA (reference sequence). V lost 6 bases, J lost 2 bases, and 13 bases lay in between. The CDR3 totals 13 residues. The chain's CDR3 is CSAQGHRQETQYF. CDR3 in DNA: TGCAGTGCCCAAGGACACAGACAAGAGACCCAGTACTTC.

The chain joins TRBV4-3 to TRBJ1-5, with D maybe TRBD1 (6 bases). The CDR3 length is 14 residues. Germline-derived CDR1 and CDR2 are LGHNA and YSLEER. The germline V and J ends were trimmed by 3 bases and 15 bases, with 21 bases remaining between them. The CDR3 DNA reads TGCGCCAGCAGCCAGAAGGGGGGAGGTGACACTCCGCATTTT. This translates into CASSQKGGGDTPHF.

CDR3 sequence reads: CASSRDSISTNEKLFF. CDR3 coding DNA: TGTGCCAGCAGCCGGGACAGCATTTCAACTAATGAAAAACTGTTTTTT. The V gene is TRBV7-2, the J gene TRBJ1-4; 7 nucleotides match TRBD1. Trimming at V came to 5 bases and at J to 0 bases, leaving 6 bases not matched to a gene. The V gene's germline CDR1 is SGHTA and CDR2 FQGNSA. There are 16 residues in the CDR3.

The chain joins TRBV12-3 or TRBV12-4 to TRBJ1-6; no firm D call. This CDR3 has 13 amino acids. Between the trimmed V and J ends, which lost 2 bases and 10 bases, there was a span of 9 bases. CDR3 protein: CASSLLRVSPLHF. CDR3 sequence (DNA): TGTGCCAGCAGTTTACTAAGGGTATCACCCCTCCACTTT.

This chain connects TRBV29-1 to TRBJ1-2; perhaps TRBD1 as D (6 bases). The CDR3 extends over 12 amino acids. Germline V gene lookup returns CDR1 SQVTM and CDR2 ANQGSEA. Trimming took off 4 bases at V and 5 bases at J, with 11 bases between the two ends. The CDR3 loop reads CSVVGGGYGYTF. The CDR3 DNA sequence: TGCAGCGTTGTTGGAGGGGGTTATGGCTACACCTTC.

This clonotype was recorded a few times. The chain combines TRBV7-6 with TRBJ2-1; D perhaps matches TRBD1 (6 bases). CDR1 is SGHVS and CDR2 is FNYEAQ in the germline V gene. This CDR3 is 20 amino acids long. The V end was cut by 2 bases, the J end by 1 base, with 24 bases between. The CDR3 nucleotides read TGTGCCAGCAGCTTACAGGGGCGCCTAGAAGCTCCAACATCCTACAATGAGCAGTTCTTC. Translated, it gives CASSLQGRLEAPTSYNEQFF.

This clonotype has more than one count but fewer than ten. The chain recombines TRBV29-1 with TRBJ1-3; D unclear. The CDR3 is made up of 13 amino acids. Germline assignment: CDR1 SQVTM and CDR2 ANQGSEA. V shed 6 bases and J shed 2 bases, with 11 bases lying between them. CDR3 amino acids: CSVRDGAGNTIYF. The CDR3 DNA reads TGCAGCGTAAGGGATGGGGCTGGAAACACCATATATTTT.

This chain links TRBV10-2 with TRBJ2-7; tentatively, D is TRBD2 (5 bases). CDR3 size: 12 residues. CDR1 WSHSY and CDR2 SAAADI come from the germline V gene. CDR3 region: CASSPSSNEQYV. CDR3 coding DNA: TGCGCCAGCAGTCCTAGCTCCAACGAGCAGTACGTC.

Many counts were recorded for this clonotype. The chain uses TRBV29-1 and TRBJ2-1; weak D call: TRBD2 (7 bases). Germline CDR1 and CDR2: SQVTM and ANQGSEA. The CDR3 runs to 12 residues. V gave up 8 bases and J gave up 6 bases, with 14 bases separating them. This chain's CDR3 is CSPVGGANEQFF. Written as DNA, the CDR3 is TGCAGCCCCGTGGGGGGGGCCAATGAGCAGTTCTTC.

The table lists this clonotype with many counts. The chain employs TRBV29-1 and TRBJ1-2; 7 bases line up with TRBD1. Germline assignment: CDR1 SQVTM and CDR2 ANQGSEA. This CDR3 region has 12 residues. J gave up 8 bases and V 7 bases, and 10 bases lay outside the gene matches. The CDR3: CSALTGVEGYTF. In DNA, the CDR3 is TGCAGCGCTCTCACAGGGGTGGAAGGCTACACCTTC.

The table lists this clonotype with a few counts. The chain employs TRBV28 and TRBJ2-5; D is perhaps TRBD1 or TRBD2 (6 bases each). CDR1 and CDR2 (germline): MDHEN, SYDVKM. The V and J ends lost 8 bases and 2 bases respectively, with 18 bases between them. The CDR3 consists of 15 residues. This chain's CDR3 is CASGLEGDLQETQYF. Written as DNA, the CDR3 is TGTGCCAGCGGGCTGGAGGGGGATCTGCAAGAGACCCAGTACTTC.

V is TRBV6-2 or TRBV6-3 and J is TRBJ2-1; tentative D call: TRBD2 (6 bases). V was pared by 7 bases and J by 0 bases, with 28 bases between. This CDR3 comprises 20 residues. Germline V gene lookup returns CDR1 MNHEY and CDR2 SVGEGT. The CDR3 bases are TGTGCCAGCATCCCCCTTTCGGGAGCATCCTTACCGAGCTCCTACAATGAGCAGTTCTTC. It yields the protein CASIPLSGASLPSSYNEQFF.

This clonotype has a handful of counts. The chain has TRBV5-1 and TRBJ2-1; 9 bases fit TRBD1. CDR3 length: 15 amino acids. The germline V gene encodes CDR1 SGHRS and CDR2 YFSETQ. The junction had 5 bases not matched to a gene; V was cut back by 0 bases and J by 7 bases. CDR3 protein: CASSLAGTGLNEQFF. CDR3 bases: TGCGCCAGCAGCTTGGCCGGGACAGGGCTTAATGAGCAGTTCTTC.

V and J are TRBV5-4 and TRBJ2-5; D unresolved. V was cut by 0 bases and J by 2 bases, with 8 bases left in between. This CDR3 contains 14 residues. Germline V gene data show CDR1 as SGHNT and CDR2 as YYREEE (reference sequence). The DNA of the CDR3 is TGTGCCAGCAGCTTGGCGGGTAGACAAGAGACCCAGTACTTC. Translation gives CASSLAGRQETQYF. Supplemented by reference TRBV5-4 and TRBJ2-5, the full variable domain reads ETGVTQSPTHLIKTRGQQVTLRCSSQSGHNTVSWYQQALGQGPQFIFQYYREEENGRGNFPPRFSGLQFPNYSSELNVNALELDDSALYLCASSLAGRQETQYFGPGTRLLVL.

This clonotype has at least ten counts. The chain employs TRBV4-2 and TRBJ2-3; 13 bases align to TRBD2. The CDR3 has 19 amino acids. Germline CDR1 and CDR2: LGHNA and YNFKEQ. The V and J ends lost 0 bases and 2 bases, in that order; junction bases with no gene match: 8. CDR3 in amino acids: CASSQDMGLAGPHTDTQYF. For the CDR3, the DNA is TGTGCCAGCAGCCAAGACATGGGACTAGCGGGACCCCACACAGATACGCAGTATTTT.